These T cell receptor beta chains were read from a single sample in a study of blood T cell repertoires in COVID-19. Some clones are missing from TCRdb's copy, which holds only in-frame ones; the method was immunoSEQ multiplex PCR. The sample consists of approximately 170,000 clones, 86% of them appearing once. Sequenced material: peripheral blood. These receptors originate from a woman aged 70-85 years with acute or convalescent COVID-19. The CDR3 runs from the conserved cysteine through the conserved F or W. A D gene is named only where the DNA matches it firmly. Only part of the rows carry a size: once, few, many, or a class if the clone is expanded.

>TRBJ1-5|.|.|TRBV7-2
TGTGCCAGCAGCTTAACGGTGGTGCAGCCCCAGCATTTT
CASSLTVVQPQHF
>TRBJ1-2|TRBD1|.|TRBV15
TGTGCCACCAGCAGAGAGAAGGGGGCTTGGGACTATGGCTACACCTTC
CATSREKGAWDYGYTF
>TRBJ1-3|.|.|TRBV2
TGTGCCAGCAGCGAGGACAGTCCTGGAAACACCATATATTTT
CASSEDSPGNTIYF
>TRBJ2-5|.|.|TRBV6-5
TGTGCCAGCAGCCGAGTACCCTGGGAGACCCAGTACTTC
CASSRVPWETQYF
>TRBJ1-1|.|.|TRBV12-3/TRBV12-4
TGTGCCAGCAGTTTAGACAGGGATGGTGAAGCTTTCTTT
CASSLDRDGEAFF
>TRBJ1-6|.|.|TRBV7-9
TGTGCCAGCAGCGGAGGGACGGATAATTCACCCCTCCACTTT
CASSGGTDNSPLHF
>TRBJ1-1|TRBD1|.|TRBV2
TGTGCCAGCAGCCGGGACAGCAACACTGAAGCTTTCTTT
CASSRDSNTEAFF
>TRBJ1-2|.|.|TRBV19
TGTGCCAGTAGTATAGAATCGGGGTTCTATGGCTACACCTTC
CASSIESGFYGYTF
>TRBJ1-5|TRBD1|.|TRBV7-2
TGTGCCAGCAGCTTAGACCTGGGGACAGGGTTCAATCAGCCCCAGCATTTT
CASSLDLGTGFNQPQHF
>TRBJ1-4|.|.|TRBV12-3/TRBV12-4
TGTGCCAGCAGCCCAGGAGGAAAACTGTTTTTT
CASSPGGKLFF
>TRBJ1-1|.|.|TRBV12-3/TRBV12-4
TGTGCCAGCAGTACCGACAGAGACACTGAAGCTTTCTTT
CASSTDRDTEAFF
>TRBJ2-5|.|.|TRBV4-3
TGCGCCAGCAGCCAAGGCGGACAGCCGTACCAAGAGACCCAGTACTTC
CASSQGGQPYQETQYF
>TRBJ1-6|.|.|TRBV6-2/TRBV6-3
TGTGCCAGCAGTTACCCGACATATCAAAATTCACCCCTCCACTTT
CASSYPTYQNSPLHF
>TRBJ1-5|TRBD1|.|TRBV28
TGTGCCAGCAGCGCCGGGACAGGGGGCTATCAGCCCCAGCATTTT
CASSAGTGGYQPQHF
>TRBJ1-2|.|few|TRBV5-8
TGTGCCAGCAGCGCCACATATGGCTACACCTTC
CASSATYGYTF
>TRBJ2-3|.|once|TRBV11-1
TGTGCCAGCCTTCCCGACGGGACAGATACGCAGTATTTT
CASLPDGTDTQYF
>TRBJ1-2|.|.|TRBV19
TGTGCCAGTAGTTTTAGGGGGGGCGCCGCTAACTATGGCTACACCTTC
CASSFRGGAANYGYTF
>TRBJ1-1|TRBD1|.|TRBV9
TGTGCCAGCAGCGTACAGGGGGGTGAAGCTTTCTTT
CASSVQGGEAFF
>TRBJ1-5|.|.|TRBV6-5
TGTGCCAGCGTTACGGCAGGGAAACAGCCCCAGCATTTT
CASVTAGKQPQHF
>TRBJ1-1|TRBD1|.|TRBV2
TGTGCCAGCAGTGAGGGAACAGGGGTCACTGAAGCTTTCTTT
CASSEGTGVTEAFF
>TRBJ1-1|TRBD1|.|TRBV7-8
TGTGCCAGCAGCTTAGCGTGGGACAGAGCTGAAGCTTTCTTT
CASSLAWDRAEAFF
>TRBJ2-5|.|.|TRBV18
TGTGCCAGCTCACCGGTTAGAGAGACCCAGTACTTC
CASSPVRETQYF
>TRBJ1-1|.|.|TRBV11-3
TGTGCCAGCAGCCCCGGGGGAATGAACACTGAAGCTTTCTTT
CASSPGGMNTEAFF
>TRBJ2-1|TRBD1|.|TRBV5-1
TGCGCCAGCAGCTTGCGTTCCCCCGGGACAGGGAACAATGAGCAGTTCTTC
CASSLRSPGTGNNEQFF
>TRBJ2-7|TRBD1|.|TRBV9
TGTGCCAGCAGCGTCGATGGGGACAGGCTTTACGAGCAGTACTTC
CASSVDGDRLYEQYF
>TRBJ1-5|TRBD1|.|TRBV6-6
TGTGCCAGCAGTTCGACAGGGACCTATCAGCCCCAGCATTTT
CASSSTGTYQPQHF
>TRBJ2-6|TRBD1|.|TRBV19
TGTGCCAGTAGCCCCGGGACAGGGTCGGGGGCCAACGTCCTGACTTTC
CASSPGTGSGANVLTF